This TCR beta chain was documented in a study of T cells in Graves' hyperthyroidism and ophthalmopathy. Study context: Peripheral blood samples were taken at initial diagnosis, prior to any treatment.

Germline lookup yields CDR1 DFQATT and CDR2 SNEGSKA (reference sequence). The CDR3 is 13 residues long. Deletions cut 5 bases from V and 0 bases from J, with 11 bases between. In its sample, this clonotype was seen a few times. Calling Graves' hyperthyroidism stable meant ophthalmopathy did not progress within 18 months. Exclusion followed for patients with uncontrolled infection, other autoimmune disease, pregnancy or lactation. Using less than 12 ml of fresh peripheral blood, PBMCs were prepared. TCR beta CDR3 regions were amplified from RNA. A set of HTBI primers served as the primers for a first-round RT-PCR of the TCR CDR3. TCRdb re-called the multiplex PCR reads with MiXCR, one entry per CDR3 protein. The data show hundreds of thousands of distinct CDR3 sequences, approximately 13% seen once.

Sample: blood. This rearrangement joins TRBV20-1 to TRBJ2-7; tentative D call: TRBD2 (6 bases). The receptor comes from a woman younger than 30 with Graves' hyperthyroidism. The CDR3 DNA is TGCAGTGCTGGGGGGTTGAGCTCCTACGAGCAGTACTTC. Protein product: CSAGGLSSYEQYF.